This is a list of T cell receptor beta chains from one sample in a study of Graves' ophthalmopathy and Graves' hyperthyroidism. Each CDR3 protein is one row after TCRdb ran MiXCR on the multiplex PCR reads. The sample includes 600,000 to 950,000 distinct CDR3 sequences, around 40% of them seen just once. Source material: peripheral blood. Every receptor here comes from an adult man with Graves' ophthalmopathy. The CDR3 runs from the conserved cysteine through the conserved F or W. A D gene is named only where the DNA matches it firmly. Only part of the rows carry a size: once, few, many, or a class if the clone is expanded.

>TRBJ1-5|TRBV24-1|.|many
TGTGCCAGCAGTGAAGTTGGACAAACGGATCAGCCCCAGCATTTT
CASSEVGQTDQPQHF
>TRBJ2-7|TRBV11-2|TRBD1|.
TGTGCCAGCAGCTCCTTTCCACAGGGGGCCGACTACGAGCAGTACTTC
CASSSFPQGADYEQYF
>TRBJ1-4|TRBV11-2|.|.
TGTGCCAGCTCCCCGGGGTTGGCGCTGTTTTTT
CASSPGLALFF
>TRBJ1-1|TRBV7-9|.|.
TGTGCCAGCAGCTTGGGGGCGGTGGGCACTGAAGCTTTCTTT
CASSLGAVGTEAFF
>TRBJ1-1|TRBV20-1|.|many
TGCAGTGCTAGTCAAGGGTTGGTTGAAGCTTTCTTT
CSASQGLVEAFF
>TRBJ2-5|TRBV15|TRBD2|.
TGTGCCACCGGATCCCGGACTAGCGAGACCCAGTACTTC
CATGSRTSETQYF
>TRBJ2-5|TRBV7-6|.|many
TGTGCCAGCAGCTTAGTTGGGAGTGGGCAGACCCAGTACTTC
CASSLVGSGQTQYF
>TRBJ1-5|TRBV7-9|TRBD1|.
TGTGCCAGCAGCTTGGACAGGGGGTTAAATCAGCCCCAGCATTTT
CASSLDRGLNQPQHF
>TRBJ2-7|TRBV29-1|.|.
TGCAGCGTTGGGAGGGCAGGCGAGCAGTACTTC
CSVGRAGEQYF
>TRBJ2-7|TRBV2|.|few
TGTGCCAGCAGCGATCCAGGGCTCTACGAGCAGTACTTC
CASSDPGLYEQYF
>TRBJ1-1|TRBV28|.|few
TGTGCCAGCAACATACGTAAGGCTGAAGCTTTCTTT
CASNIRKAEAFF
>TRBJ1-5|TRBV10-3|.|many
TGTGCCATCAGCCTGAGTCGCAATCAGCCCCAGCATTTT
CAISLSRNQPQHF
>TRBJ1-5|TRBV20-1|.|.
TGCAGTGCTAGTACGGTCTCAGATAGCAATCAGCCCCAGCATTTT
CSASTVSDSNQPQHF
>TRBJ2-5|TRBV29-1|TRBD2|.
TGCAGCGTTGTGGGACTAGCGGGGGGTCGAGAGACCCAGTACTTC
CSVVGLAGGRETQYF
>TRBJ1-2|TRBV25-1|.|.
TGTGCCAGCAGTGGACAGGCTTTACTCTATGGCTACACCTTC
CASSGQALLYGYTF
>TRBJ2-6|TRBV10-3|TRBD1|.
TGTGCCAGCAGTCCGGGACAGGGGGGCTCTGGGGCCAACGTCCTGACTTTC
CASSPGQGGSGANVLTF
>TRBJ2-5|TRBV20-1|.|once
TGCAGTGCGAGGGGGGCTAGCGGAGAAACCCAGTACTTC
CSARGASGETQYF
>TRBJ1-4|TRBV15|.|few
TGTGCCACCAAACTCGGGGGAAATGAAAAACTGTTTTTT
CATKLGGNEKLFF
>TRBJ2-2|TRBV25-1|.|few
TGTGCCAGCAGGAGGGACAAGAACACCGGGGAGCTGTTTTTT
CASRRDKNTGELFF
>TRBJ2-7|TRBV6-5|.|few
TGTGCCAGCACCAACCCCCCCAGGGAGCAGTACTTC
CASTNPPREQYF
>TRBJ2-6|TRBV2|TRBD1|many
TGTGCCAGCAGTGGGGACAGGGGATTTACTGGGGCCAACGTCCTGACTTTC
CASSGDRGFTGANVLTF
>TRBJ2-7|TRBV29-1|TRBD1|few
TGCAGCGCCGCCGGGACAGGAAGCTCCTACGAGCAGTACTTC
CSAAGTGSSYEQYF
>TRBJ1-3|TRBV11-2|.|few
TGTGCCAGCAGCTTAGGGGGGCGCTCTGGAAACACCATATATTTT
CASSLGGRSGNTIYF
>TRBJ1-1|TRBV10-2|TRBD1|.
TGCGCCAGCAGTGGAGAGGACAGGGTCCACACTGAAGCTTTCTTT
CASSGEDRVHTEAFF
>TRBJ1-1|TRBV7-9|.|once
TGTGCCAGCAGCCAAGATTCATGGGGGTATAGGTCGGCTTTCTTT
CASSQDSWGYRSAFF
>TRBJ2-2|TRBV7-9|.|.
TGTGCCAGCAGCGTAGCCCTAGCACGTCCAGAAGACACCGGGGAGCTGTTTTTT
CASSVALARPEDTGELFF
>TRBJ2-7|TRBV9|TRBD1|.
TGCGCCAGCAGCTCTCAGGGGGTAGGGGCCTACGAGCAGTACTTC
CASSSQGVGAYEQYF
>TRBJ2-2|TRBV25-1|TRBD1|.
TGTGCCAGCAGTCCCGGGACAGGGTTCGGGGAGCTGTTTTTT
CASSPGTGFGELFF
>TRBJ1-1|TRBV2|TRBD1|once
TGTGCCAGCATTGGGACAGGGTTT
CASIGTGF
>TRBJ2-6|TRBV24-1|.|.
TGTGCCAGCAGTTACTCAAAAGGGGCTGGGGCCAACGTCCTGACTTTC
CASSYSKGAGANVLTF
>TRBJ2-5|TRBV4-2|TRBD2|few
TGTGCCAGCAGCCAGGCCGGGACTAGACGCGAGACCCAGTACTTC
CASSQAGTRRETQYF
>TRBJ1-5|TRBV19|.|.
TGTGCCACCCAAGAAAGGGGCCCTCTTCTAGGCAATCAGCCCCAGCATTTT
CATQERGPLLGNQPQHF
>TRBJ2-6|TRBV7-3|TRBD2|few
TGTGCCAGCAGCTTAAGTGTCCTAGCGGGGAGTGGGGCCAACGTCCTGACTTTC
CASSLSVLAGSGANVLTF
>TRBJ1-2|TRBV9|TRBD1|.
TGTGCCAGCAGCGGAACAGGGGGAACGGATGGCTACACCTTC
CASSGTGGTDGYTF
>TRBJ2-7|TRBV10-3|TRBD1|.
TGTGCCATCAGCAAACTGGGAAGGGGGACAGGTGGCGACGAGCAGTACTTC
CAISKLGRGTGGDEQYF
>TRBJ2-7|TRBV5-4|.|.
TGTGCCAGCAGTTACTCGCCCTTAGGTGGCCCGGGCGAGCAGTACTTC
CASSYSPLGGPGEQYF
>TRBJ2-7|TRBV7-9|.|.
TGTGCCAGCAGTGAACGGCAGGTCCCCTACGAGCAGTACTTC
CASSERQVPYEQYF
>TRBJ1-2|TRBV20-1|.|.
TGCAGGTACAGCAGGAGCTATGGCTACACCTTC
CRYSRSYGYTF
>TRBJ2-7|TRBV27|.|few
TGTGCCAGCAGGAGGGGCAGCAGGGGGGCCTACGAGCAGTACTTC
CASRRGSRGAYEQYF
>TRBJ2-3|TRBV11-1|TRBD1|.
TGTGCCAGCAGCTTAGAACAGGGGGCAGATACGCAGTATTTT
CASSLEQGADTQYF
>TRBJ1-2|TRBV10-3|TRBD1|few
TGTGCCAGCAGTCTGACAGGGGCGAGGGGCTACACCTTC
CASSLTGARGYTF
>TRBJ2-1|TRBV7-9|.|.
TGTGCCAGCAACTCGGGATACAATGAGCAGTTCTTC
CASNSGYNEQFF
>TRBJ1-6|TRBV6-6|TRBD1|few
TGTGCCAGCAGTTACTCGGACAGGGGTTCACCCCTCCACTTT
CASSYSDRGSPLHF
>TRBJ2-6|TRBV9|TRBD1|.
TGTGCCAGCAGCGTAGTGGACAGGGGGAGGGTTGGGGCCAACGTCCTGACTTTC
CASSVVDRGRVGANVLTF
>TRBJ1-5|TRBV24-1|TRBD1|.
TGTGCCAGCAGTTACGGGACAGGGAACAATCAGCCCCAGCATTTT
CASSYGTGNNQPQHF
>TRBJ2-7|TRBV20-1|TRBD2|.
TGCAGTGCTAGAGATTGGTTAGCGGGAGCGGCTAACGAGCAGTACTTC
CSARDWLAGAANEQYF
>TRBJ2-6|TRBV9|.|.
TGTGCCAGCACCCGGGTCAGGGCATCTGGGGCCAACGTCCTGACTTTC
CASTRVRASGANVLTF
>TRBJ2-7|TRBV20-1|.|.
TGCAGTGCCGGGGGATTCGGGACAATATACGAGCAGTACTTC
CSAGGFGTIYEQYF
>TRBJ1-1|TRBV7-9|.|few
TGTGCCAGCAGCTTTAACATGAACACTGAAGCTTTCTTT
CASSFNMNTEAFF
>TRBJ1-5|TRBV19|.|few
TGTGCCAGTATCGGCCAGGGGAACCAGCCCCAGCATTTT
CASIGQGNQPQHF
>TRBJ2-2|TRBV5-4|.|.
TGTGCCAGCAGCCGGGACGGATCGAACACCGGGGAGCTGTTTTTT
CASSRDGSNTGELFF
>TRBJ1-5|TRBV29-1|.|once
TGCAGCTTGAAAGTGGGTCAGCCCCAGCATTTT
CSLKVGQPQHF